The 2 T cell receptor beta chains below were found in one sample sequenced in a study of Graves' ophthalmopathy and Graves' hyperthyroidism. Transcripts of RNA were the source for amplifying TCR beta CDR3 regions. An opening RT-PCR round employed HTBI primers and preceded a second-round multiplex PCR. Via MiXCR, TCRdb re-called the multiplex PCR reads, giving one row per CDR3 protein. Of 400,000 to 450,000 distinct CDR3 sequences detected, roughly 21% appear once; the ten largest clones hold around 3.2%. Material: peripheral blood. The source of these receptors is a young woman with stable Graves' hyperthyroidism.

V and J are TRBV7-2 and TRBJ2-5; 9 bases are a match to TRBD1. The CDR3 totals 15 residues. V gave up 1 base and J gave up 4 bases; unmatched junction bases: 4. The germline V gene has CDR1 SGHTA and CDR2 FQGNSA. The CDR3 sequence is CASSLGNRGRETQYF. CDR3 sequence (DNA): TGTGCCAGCAGCTTAGGGAACAGGGGGCGAGAGACCCAGTACTTC.

This clonotype was observed at least ten times. V usage is TRBV15 and J usage is TRBJ1-1; D is unresolved. The V gene's germline CDR1 is LNHNV and CDR2 YYDKDF (reference sequence). Between the trimmed V and J ends, which lost 1 base and 7 bases, there was a span of 7 bases. CDR3 length: 12 amino acids. DNA for the CDR3: TGTGCCACCAGCAGAGGTGGGGATGAAGCTTTCTTT. It yields the protein CATSRGGDEAFF.